The present TCR beta chain was sequenced within a study of cytomegalovirus exposure and HLA in healthy donors. General observations from the study: Researchers counted 180 or so TCR beta chains as cytomegalovirus-associated. CMV antigen specificity of a few CMV-associated chains was confirmed in vitro. In a later analysis, productive TCRs from donors in an Asian-associated ancestry cluster reportedly carried fewer N-insertions than the cohort mean.

About this clone: Its specificity is not known.

Primers for the PCR totalled 60 Vbeta and 13 Jbeta. TCRdb keeps only in-frame clones here, not all; method: immunoSEQ multiplex PCR. The sample lists about 78,000 clones, approximately 80% occurring once. CDR3 length: 11 residues. V was cut by 6 bases and J by 6 bases, with 9 bases left in between. CDR1 and CDR2 (germline): LNHDA, SQIVND (reference sequence). V and J are TRBV19 and TRBJ2-7; D uncertain. The sequencing input was PBMCs. The source is a man aged 50 or older in good health and CMV-seropositive. The CDR3 nucleotides are TGTGCCAGTAGCTACCGCGCCGAGCAGTACTTC. Translation gives CASSYRAEQYF.